A selection of T cell receptor beta chains follows, all from one sample in a study of Graves' ophthalmopathy and Graves' hyperthyroidism. TCRdb recomputed calls from the multiplex PCR reads with MiXCR, one row per CDR3 protein. The sample contains some 1.1 million distinct CDR3 sequences, approximately 35% of which appear only once. The sample was peripheral blood or thyroid tissue (not recorded which). The receptors were sampled from an adult man with Graves' hyperthyroidism. Each CDR3 is given with its conserved first and last residue. D genes are given only for firm matches. Size values are once, few and many counts, or a class for expanded clones, and some rows have none.

clone_size | d_call | j_call | v_call | cdr3_nt | cdr3_aa
- | TRBD1 | TRBJ1-1 | TRBV5-1 | TGCGCCAGCAGCTCGGGACAGGGGGCCGGGAACACTGAAGCTTTCTTT | CASSSGQGAGNTEAFF
few | - | TRBJ1-5 | TRBV18 | TGTGCCAGCTCCAGGGGCAGTTATCAGCCCCAGCATTTT | CASSRGSYQPQHF
- | - | TRBJ1-5 | TRBV20-1 | TGCAGTGCTAGGGAGGCAGGACTAAATCAGCCCCAGCATTTT | CSAREAGLNQPQHF
- | TRBD2 | TRBJ2-5 | TRBV28 | TGTGCCAGCAGTAGCGGGAGCGAGGGGGAGACCCAGTACTTC | CASSSGSEGETQYF
- | - | TRBJ1-2 | TRBV29-1 | TGCAGCGTCGAGAATGGGGGACTAGGGAACTATGGCTACACCTTC | CSVENGGLGNYGYTF
- | TRBD1 | TRBJ2-5 | TRBV12-3/TRBV12-4 | TGTGCCAGCAGTTCTGGACAGGGATCCACCCAGTACTTC | CASSSGQGSTQYF
- | TRBD1 | TRBJ2-7 | TRBV10-3 | TGTGCCATCAGTGACTCAGGGACAGGAAACTACGAGCAGTACTTC | CAISDSGTGNYEQYF
many | TRBD2 | TRBJ2-5 | TRBV2 | TGTGCCAGCAGTGATCCCCGAGCGGGGGGCGGTGAGACCCAGTACTTC | CASSDPRAGGGETQYF
- | TRBD1 | TRBJ1-2 | TRBV2 | TGTGCCAGCAGCGGCAGACAGGGTAACTATGGCTACACCTTC | CASSGRQGNYGYTF
many | - | TRBJ2-5 | TRBV7-9 | TGTGCCAGCAGGCCGACAGGCACCCAAGAGACCCAGTACTTC | CASRPTGTQETQYF
- | TRBD1 | TRBJ2-5 | TRBV15 | TGTGCCACCAGCAGCGGGACAGGGAACAATCAGCCCCAGTACTTC | CATSSGTGNNQPQYF
many | - | TRBJ2-5 | TRBV20-1 | TGCAGTGCCTTGGACGACCTCCGAGAAGAGACCCAGTACTTC | CSALDDLREETQYF
few | TRBD1 | TRBJ2-7 | TRBV19 | TGTGCCAGTAGTACCTTGAGGACAGGAGGAAACGAGCAGTACTTC | CASSTLRTGGNEQYF
- | - | TRBJ2-3 | TRBV10-3 | TGTGCCAGCAGTGGAGTAGAGGGGCCAGATACGCAGTATTTT | CASSGVEGPDTQYF
- | TRBD1 | TRBJ1-5 | TRBV12-3/TRBV12-4 | TGTGCCAGCAGTTCCAGGTCCCGGGACAGGGGACAGCCCCAGCATTTT | CASSSRSRDRGQPQHF
many | - | TRBJ2-6 | TRBV6-5 | TGTGCCAGCAGTTACTCCCTCTACTACGGGGCCAACGTCCTGACTTTC | CASSYSLYYGANVLTF
few | - | TRBJ2-5 | TRBV5-5 | TGTGCCAGCAGCGTGGTAGGGGGAGGGGAGACCCAGTACTTC | CASSVVGGGETQYF
- | - | TRBJ2-5 | TRBV7-9 | TGTGCCAGCAGCTCTAAGGGGGCCGGGGGGACCCAGTACTTC | CASSSKGAGGTQYF
- | - | TRBJ2-7 | TRBV14 | TGTGCCAGCAGCCCCACCAGGGGCAACTCCTACGAGCAGTACTTC | CASSPTRGNSYEQYF
many | TRBD1 | TRBJ2-5 | TRBV7-9 | TGTGCCAGCAGCTCAGGGACAGAACAAGAGACCCAGTACTTC | CASSSGTEQETQYF
many | TRBD1 | TRBJ2-2 | TRBV5-1 | TGCGCCAGCAGCTTGTGGGGACAGGGTGATACCGGGGAGCTGTTTTTT | CASSLWGQGDTGELFF
- | - | TRBJ1-2 | TRBV7-9 | TGTGCCAGCAGTGCCAGGGTTGGGGGTGGCTACACCTTC | CASSARVGGGYTF